Sequencing of this TCR beta chain was carried out in a study of blood T cells in healthy people across ages. Sample-barcoded 5' priming and a J-beta primer mix drove a second PCR of roughly 6 to 12 cycles. TCRdb processed the 5' RACE reads anew with MiXCR; each CDR3 protein has one entry. The sample has more than 1.4 million distinct CDR3 sequences; 42% are singletons. Germline CDR1 reads MNHEY; CDR2 reads SVGAGI. V dropped 4 bases and J dropped 2 bases, with 19 bases sitting between them. This CDR3 region has 17 residues. This clonotype was seen once. The chain carries TRBV6-5 and TRBJ2-3; D not certain. The receptor's source is a woman aged 18 to 35 in good health. The sequenced sample was blood. The CDR3 nucleotides are TGTGCCAGCAGTTTCCGGGCCCCCCCGGCCGACACAGATACGCAGTATTTT. The encoded protein is CASSFRAPPADTDTQYF.